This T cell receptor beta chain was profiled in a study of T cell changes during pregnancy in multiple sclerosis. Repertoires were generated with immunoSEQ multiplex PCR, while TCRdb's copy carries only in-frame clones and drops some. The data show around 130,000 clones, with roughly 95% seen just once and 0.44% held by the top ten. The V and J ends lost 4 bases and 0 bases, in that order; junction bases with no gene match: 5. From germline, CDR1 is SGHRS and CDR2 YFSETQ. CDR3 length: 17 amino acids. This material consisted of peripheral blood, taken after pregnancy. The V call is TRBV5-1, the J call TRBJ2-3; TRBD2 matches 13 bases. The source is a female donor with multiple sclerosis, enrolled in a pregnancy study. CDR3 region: CASSGGTSGVSTDTQYF. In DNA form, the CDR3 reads TGCGCCAGCAGCGGGGGGACTAGCGGGGTTAGCACAGATACGCAGTATTTT.